The present entry profiles one TCR beta chain with its context. The sample contains more than one DNA sequence encoding this CDR3. Germline V gives CDR1 SGHNT, CDR2 YYREEE (reference sequence). Trimming at V came to 3 bases and at J to 0 bases, leaving 2 bases not matched to a gene. This CDR3 has 16 amino acids. The sample comes from a study of shared clonotypes between healthy human individuals. Clones were read by immunoSEQ multiplex PCR, and TCRdb kept only the in-frame ones, dropping some. This table holds 1,400,000 or so clones, less than 99% found once. Sample: naive CD4+ T cells sorted from blood. Described subset: CD45RA+ positively selected. This TCR came from a man aged 25 to 40 in good health. The chain carries TRBV5-4 and TRBJ2-3; TRBD2 aligns across 12 bases. The CDR3 region has the DNA TGTGCCAGCAGCTCAGGGACTAGCGGGAGCACAGATACGCAGTATTTT. Translated: CASSSGTSGSTDTQYF.